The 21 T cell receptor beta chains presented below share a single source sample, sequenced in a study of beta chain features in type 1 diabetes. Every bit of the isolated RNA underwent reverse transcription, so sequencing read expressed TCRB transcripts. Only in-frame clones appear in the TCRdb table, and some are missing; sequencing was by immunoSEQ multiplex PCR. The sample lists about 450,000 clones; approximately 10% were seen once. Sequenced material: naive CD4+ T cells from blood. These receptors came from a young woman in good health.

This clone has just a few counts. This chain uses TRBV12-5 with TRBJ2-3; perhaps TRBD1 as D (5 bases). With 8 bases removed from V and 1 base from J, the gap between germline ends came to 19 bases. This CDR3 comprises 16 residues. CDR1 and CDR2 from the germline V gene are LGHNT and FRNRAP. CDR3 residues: CASSRTTNLGTDTQYF. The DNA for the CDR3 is TGTGCTAGTTCCCGGACAACGAACCTCGGCACAGATACGCAGTATTTT.

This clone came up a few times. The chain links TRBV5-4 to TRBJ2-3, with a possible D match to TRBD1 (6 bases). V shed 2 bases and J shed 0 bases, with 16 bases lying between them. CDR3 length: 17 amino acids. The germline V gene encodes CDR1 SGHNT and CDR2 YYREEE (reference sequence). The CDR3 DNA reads TGTGCCAGCAGCTTCACACAGGGTGGGGGTAGCACAGATACGCAGTATTTT. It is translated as CASSFTQGGGSTDTQYF.

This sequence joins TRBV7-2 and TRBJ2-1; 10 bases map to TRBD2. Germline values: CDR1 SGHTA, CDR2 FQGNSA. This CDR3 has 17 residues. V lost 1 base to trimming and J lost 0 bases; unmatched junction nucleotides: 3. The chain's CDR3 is CASSLDRLAGSYNEQFF. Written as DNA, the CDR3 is TGTGCCAGCAGCTTAGACCGACTAGCGGGCTCCTACAATGAGCAGTTCTTC. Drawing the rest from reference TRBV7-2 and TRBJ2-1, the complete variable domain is GAGVSQSPSNKVTEKGKDVELRCDPISGHTALYWYRQSLGQGLEFLIYFQGNSAPDKSGLPSDRFSAERTGGSVSTLTIQRTQQEDSAVYLCASSLDRLAGSYNEQFFGPGTRLTVL.

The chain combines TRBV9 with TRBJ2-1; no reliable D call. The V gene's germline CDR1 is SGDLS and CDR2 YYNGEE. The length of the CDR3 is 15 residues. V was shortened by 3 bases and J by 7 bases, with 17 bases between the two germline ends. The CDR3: CASSGYTNSWNEQFF. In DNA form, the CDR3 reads TGTGCCAGCAGCGGATATACAAACTCATGGAATGAGCAGTTCTTC.

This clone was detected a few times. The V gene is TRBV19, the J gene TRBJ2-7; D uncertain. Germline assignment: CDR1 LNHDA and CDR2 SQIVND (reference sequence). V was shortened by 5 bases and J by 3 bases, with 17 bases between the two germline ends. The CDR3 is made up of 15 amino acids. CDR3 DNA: TGTGCCAGTAGTGCACAGCTAAAAACTGTCTACGAGCAGTACTTC. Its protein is CASSAQLKTVYEQYF.

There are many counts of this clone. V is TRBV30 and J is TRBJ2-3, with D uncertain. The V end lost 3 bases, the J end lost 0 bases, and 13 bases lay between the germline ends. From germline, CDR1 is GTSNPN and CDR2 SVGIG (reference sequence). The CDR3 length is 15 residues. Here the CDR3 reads CAWSSGFRSTDTQYF. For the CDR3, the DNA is TGTGCCTGGAGCTCTGGGTTCCGAAGCACAGATACGCAGTATTTT.

CDR3 in amino acids: CASSEDIVEETQYF. The DNA of the CDR3 is TGTGCCAGCAGTGAAGATATAGTGGAGGAGACCCAGTACTTC. This chain links TRBV2 with TRBJ2-5; no firm D call. This CDR3 has 14 amino acids. V was clipped by 1 base and J by 5 bases, with 11 bases between them. Germline values: CDR1 SNHLY, CDR2 FYNNEI.

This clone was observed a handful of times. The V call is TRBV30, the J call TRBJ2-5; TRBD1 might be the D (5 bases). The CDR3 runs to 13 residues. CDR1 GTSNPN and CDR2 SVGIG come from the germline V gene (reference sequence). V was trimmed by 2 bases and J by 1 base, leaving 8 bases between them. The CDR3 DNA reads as TGTGCCTGGAGTCTACAGGCCCAAGAGACCCAGTACTTC. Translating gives CAWSLQAQETQYF.

The CDR3 region has the DNA TGTGCCAGCATCCCGAGGTTAGCGGGGGTGCAAGAGACCCAGTACTTC. Translating it yields CASIPRLAGVQETQYF. The chain couples TRBV7-2 to TRBJ2-5, with TRBD2 matching over 9 bases. In germline, CDR1 is SGHTA, CDR2 FQGNSA. The length of the CDR3 is 16 residues. V shed 7 bases and J 2 bases; nucleotides not matched to a gene: 11.

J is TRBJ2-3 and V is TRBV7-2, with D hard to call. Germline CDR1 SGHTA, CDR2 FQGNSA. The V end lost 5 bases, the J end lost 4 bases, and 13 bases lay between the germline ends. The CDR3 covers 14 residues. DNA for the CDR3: TGTGCCAGCAGCCTTGGGCGAAATCCAGATACGCAGTATTTT. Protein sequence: CASSLGRNPDTQYF.

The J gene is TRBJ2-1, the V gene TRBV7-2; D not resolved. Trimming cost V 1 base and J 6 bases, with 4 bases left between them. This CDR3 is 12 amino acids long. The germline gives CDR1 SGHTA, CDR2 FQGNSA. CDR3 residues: CASSLGFNEQFF. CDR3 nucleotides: TGTGCCAGCAGCTTAGGATTCAATGAGCAGTTCTTC.

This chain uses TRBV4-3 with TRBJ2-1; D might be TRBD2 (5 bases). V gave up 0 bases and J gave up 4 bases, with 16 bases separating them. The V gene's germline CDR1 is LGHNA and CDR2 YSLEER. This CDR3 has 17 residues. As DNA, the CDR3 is TGCGCCAGCAGCCAAGACACGAACGTTGGACTGTACAATGAGCAGTTCTTC. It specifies CASSQDTNVGLYNEQFF.

The CDR3 loop reads CASSSGTGEKLFF. The CDR3 nucleotides are TGTGCCAGCTCTTCCGGGACAGGGGAAAAACTGTTTTTT. The genes are TRBV7-3 and TRBJ1-4; 9 bases line up with TRBD1. Germline V CDR1 and CDR2: SGHTA, FQGTGA. The CDR3 extends over 13 amino acids. With V trimmed by 8 bases and J by 8 bases, 6 bases remained unmatched.

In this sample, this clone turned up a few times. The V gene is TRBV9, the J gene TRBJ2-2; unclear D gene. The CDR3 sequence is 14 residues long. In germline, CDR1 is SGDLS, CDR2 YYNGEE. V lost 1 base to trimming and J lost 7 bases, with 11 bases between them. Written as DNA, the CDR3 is TGTGCCAGCAGCGTACCTCAGGCTGGCGGGGAGCTGTTTTTT. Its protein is CASSVPQAGGELFF.

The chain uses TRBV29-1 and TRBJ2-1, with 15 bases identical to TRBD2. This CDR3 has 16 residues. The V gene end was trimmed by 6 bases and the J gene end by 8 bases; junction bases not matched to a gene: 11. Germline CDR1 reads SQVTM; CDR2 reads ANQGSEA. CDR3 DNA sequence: TGCAGCGTAACCGGGACTAGCGGGAGGAGAGTTGATGAGCAGTTCTTC. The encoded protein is CSVTGTSGRRVDEQFF.

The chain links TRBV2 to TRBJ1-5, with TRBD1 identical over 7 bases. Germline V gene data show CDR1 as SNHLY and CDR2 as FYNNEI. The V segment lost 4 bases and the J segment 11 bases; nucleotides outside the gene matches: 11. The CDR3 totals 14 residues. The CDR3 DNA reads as TGTGCCAGCAGTGGCAGGGGGTCGCGCCGGGCCCAGCATTTT. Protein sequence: CASSGRGSRRAQHF.

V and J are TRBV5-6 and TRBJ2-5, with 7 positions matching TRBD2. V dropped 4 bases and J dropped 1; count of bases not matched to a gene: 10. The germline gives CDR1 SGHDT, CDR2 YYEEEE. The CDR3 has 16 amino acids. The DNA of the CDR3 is TGTGCCAGCAGCCCCCAACCCCGGGGGGTCCAAGAGACCCAGTACTTC. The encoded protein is CASSPQPRGVQETQYF.

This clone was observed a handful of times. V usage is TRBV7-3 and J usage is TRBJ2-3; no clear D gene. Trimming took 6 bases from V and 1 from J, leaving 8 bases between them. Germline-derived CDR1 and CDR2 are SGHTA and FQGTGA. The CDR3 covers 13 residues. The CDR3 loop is CASRRAGTDTQYF. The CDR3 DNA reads TGTGCCAGCAGGCGAGCAGGCACAGATACGCAGTATTTT.

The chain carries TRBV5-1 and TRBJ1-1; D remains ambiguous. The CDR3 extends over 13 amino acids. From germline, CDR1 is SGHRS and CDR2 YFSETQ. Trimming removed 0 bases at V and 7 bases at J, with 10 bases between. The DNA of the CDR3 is TGCGCCAGCAGCTTGGCCAACTTTGATGAAGCTTTCTTT. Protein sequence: CASSLANFDEAFF.

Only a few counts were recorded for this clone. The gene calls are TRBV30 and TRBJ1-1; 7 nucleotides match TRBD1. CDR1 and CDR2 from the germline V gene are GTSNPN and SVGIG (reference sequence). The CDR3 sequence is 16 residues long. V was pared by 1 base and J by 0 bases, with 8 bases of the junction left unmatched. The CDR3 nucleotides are TGTGCCTGGAGTGCCCCAGGGACAGCAATGAACACTGAAGCTTTCTTT. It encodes CAWSAPGTAMNTEAFF.

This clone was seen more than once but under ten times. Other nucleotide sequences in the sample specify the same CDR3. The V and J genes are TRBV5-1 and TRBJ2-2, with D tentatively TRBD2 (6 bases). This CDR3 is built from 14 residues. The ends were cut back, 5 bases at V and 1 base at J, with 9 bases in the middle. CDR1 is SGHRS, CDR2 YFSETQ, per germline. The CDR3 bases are TGCGCCAGCAGGTCAGCGGGGAACACCGGGGAGCTGTTTTTT. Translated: CASRSAGNTGELFF.